Listed here is a single T cell receptor (beta chain). Its antigen is not identified. These data come from a study of cytomegalovirus exposure and HLA in healthy donors. Overall study findings and caveats: Reportedly, diagnosis of cytomegalovirus status by the classifier showed high specificity and sensitivity.

V gave up 3 bases and J gave up 5 bases; unmatched junction bases: 13. Germline CDR1 reads SGHNT; CDR2 reads YYREEE (reference sequence). The CDR3 covers 16 residues. Sequencing was performed with immunoSEQ multiplex PCR; in TCRdb, only in-frame clones are kept and a portion is missing. Of approximately 120,000 clones in the sample, 88% were seen once. The receptor was isolated from a woman between 18 and 29 years old in good health and CMV-seronegative. V gene TRBV5-4 combines with J gene TRBJ2-7; TRBD2 matches at 8 bases. The sequenced material came from PBMCs. This CDR3 is CASSYKPGGRLNEQYF. CDR3 nucleotide sequence: TGTGCCAGCAGCTACAAGCCGGGCGGGAGGCTAAACGAGCAGTACTTC.